The clone carrying this T cell receptor (beta chain) came up many times. Its specificity is unknown. TCRdb recomputed calls from the 5' RACE reads with MiXCR, one row per CDR3 protein. The sample carries a few hundred thousand distinct CDR3 sequences, approximately 8.7% recorded once. The sample comes from a study of identical twins. Findings of the study overall: Beta clonotypes that were abundant in cord blood contained fewer insertions, a pattern absent from memory repertoires. Within monozygotic twins, out-of-frame TCR alpha sharing was underestimated by the models.

V lost 6 bases to trimming and J lost 6 bases, with 11 bases between them. This CDR3 comprises 13 residues. Healthy Caucasians provided all donations. The TCR originated in a woman aged 50 to 60 in good health. Specimen: naive T cells sorted from blood. The rearrangement links TRBV12-3 or TRBV12-4 to TRBJ1-4; D not certain. This CDR3 is CASRRGWYEKLFF. CDR3 sequence (DNA): TGTGCCAGCAGGCGCGGGTGGTATGAAAAACTGTTTTTT.